Below are 28 T cell receptor beta chains sequenced from a single sample in a study of cytomegalovirus exposure and HLA in healthy donors. The PCR ran on 60 Vbeta and 13 Jbeta primers. This table comes from immunoSEQ multiplex PCR, and its TCRdb copy is limited to in-frame clones, with some not included. The sample lists fewer than 200,000 clones, about 81% seen once, with approximately 1.6% in the top ten. Source material: PBMCs. These receptors were collected from a girl between 10 and 17 years old in good health and CMV-seropositive.

This clone was seen a few times. The gene calls are TRBV25-1 and TRBJ1-5, with D unresolved. This CDR3 has 14 amino acids. CDR1 and CDR2 (germline): MGHDK, SYGVNS. V shed 4 bases and J shed 0 bases, with 7 bases lying between them. The CDR3 nucleotides read TGTGCCAGCAGTGTTAGAGATAGCAATCAGCCCCAGCATTTT. Translated: CASSVRDSNQPQHF.

The CDR3 reads CASSFLAGPDSYEQYF. In DNA, the CDR3 is TGTGCCAGCAGCTTCTTGGCGGGTCCCGACTCCTACGAGCAGTACTTC. V and J are TRBV7-2 and TRBJ2-7, with D possibly being TRBD2 (5 bases). The CDR3 consists of 16 residues. CDR1 is SGHTA, CDR2 FQGNSA, per germline. Deletions cut 3 bases from V and 0 bases from J, with 15 bases between.

The CDR3 DNA reads as TGTGCCAGCAGCAGGACAGGGAACTATGGCTACACCTTC. This codes for CASSRTGNYGYTF. This chain connects TRBV7-2 to TRBJ1-2; 8 nucleotides line up with TRBD1. Germline V gene lookup returns CDR1 SGHTA and CDR2 FQGNSA. CDR3 length equals 13 residues. Losses at the gene ends were 5 bases for V and 2 bases for J; bases not matched to a gene: 1.

The gene calls are TRBV20-1 and TRBJ1-2; no clear D gene. This CDR3 has 11 residues. The germline gives CDR1 DFQATT, CDR2 SNEGSKA (reference sequence). V lost 0 bases to trimming and J lost 7 bases, with 6 bases between them. CDR3 in DNA: TGCAGTGCTAGAGATCTACCTGGCTACACCTTC. Amino acid sequence: CSARDLPGYTF.

CDR3 loop: CASSSGGGQTGNTIYF. The CDR3, as DNA: TGTGCCAGCAGCTCCGGGGGGGGTCAGACGGGAAACACCATATATTTT. This chain joins TRBV5-4 and TRBJ1-3; D might be TRBD1 (5 bases). The CDR3 runs to 16 residues. From germline, CDR1 is SGHNT and CDR2 YYREEE (reference sequence). Deletions cut 3 bases from V and 4 bases from J, with 17 bases between.

The chain has TRBV6-5 and TRBJ2-3; D unclear. The V end lost 2 bases, the J end lost 2 bases, and 8 bases lay between the germline ends. Germline V gene sequence: CDR1 MNHEY, CDR2 SVGAGI. The CDR3 is 14 amino acids. Written as DNA, the CDR3 is TGTGCCAGCAGTTACGTGGGCTTCACAGATACGCAGTATTTT. Amino acid sequence: CASSYVGFTDTQYF.

Comments on this clone: Relative to the germline gene, one junction end is altered; a read error may explain this. The genes are TRBV7-7 and TRBJ2-5; possibly TRBD2 for D (6 bases). This CDR3 comprises 16 residues. Germline CDR1 reads SSHAT; CDR2 reads FNYEAQ (reference sequence). CDR3 residues: CASSLIKSSAQETQYF. The CDR3 nucleotides are TGTGCTAGCAGCTTAATTAAATCTAGCGCTCAGGAGACCCAGTACTTC.

This chain links TRBV4-3 with TRBJ2-2; D call uncertain. Germline CDR1 is LGHNA and CDR2 is YSLEER. V shed 2 bases and J shed 7 bases, with 11 bases lying between them. The CDR3 has 14 amino acids. CDR3 bases: TGCGCCAGCAGCCAATCGCGGCCGGGCGGGGAGCTGTTTTTT. Translation: CASSQSRPGGELFF.

The chain couples TRBV29-1 to TRBJ2-1; TRBD2 matches at 13 bases. Germline CDR1 reads SQVTM; CDR2 reads ANQGSEA. The junction had 9 bases not matched to a gene; V was cut back by 7 bases and J by 9 bases. The CDR3 loop spans 14 amino acids. The CDR3 spells CSAGTSGTTGEQFF. CDR3 DNA sequence: TGCAGCGCCGGGACTAGCGGGACCACGGGTGAGCAGTTCTTC.

This clone was detected only a few times. CDR3 in DNA: TGTGCCAGCATCGGGGGGAACACTGAAGCTTTCTTT. Translating it yields CASIGGNTEAFF. The chain combines TRBV6-1 with TRBJ1-1; perhaps TRBD1 as D (5 bases). Germline V lookup: CDR1 MNHNS, CDR2 SASEGT. This CDR3 contains 12 residues. The V gene lost 7 bases and the J gene lost 1 base, with 7 bases spanning the gap.

The rearrangement joins TRBV7-9 to TRBJ1-3; 9 nucleotides match TRBD1. The CDR3 is made up of 15 amino acids. J gave up 0 bases and V 9 bases, and 6 bases lay outside the gene matches. CDR1 is SEHNR and CDR2 is FQNEAQ in the germline V gene (reference sequence). CDR3 residues: CASTGGDFSGNTIYF. For the CDR3, the DNA is TGTGCCAGTACAGGGGGCGACTTCTCTGGAAACACCATATATTTT.

The chain combines TRBV6-5 with TRBJ2-5; possibly TRBD1 for D (5 bases). V lost 6 bases and J lost 4, with 15 bases in between. This CDR3 region has 14 residues. The V gene's germline CDR1 is MNHEY and CDR2 SVGAGI. CDR3 residues: CASSPTGAGETQYF. CDR3 in DNA: TGTGCCAGCAGCCCGACTGGGGCAGGAGAGACCCAGTACTTC.

The rearrangement links TRBV7-3 to TRBJ2-7; the D gene is possibly TRBD1 (5 bases). Trimming removed 5 bases from V and 0 bases from J, with 17 bases in between. This CDR3 region has 16 residues. Germline CDR1 reads SGHTA; CDR2 reads FQGTGA. The CDR3 loop is CASSQTTRATSYEQYF. CDR3 DNA: TGTGCCAGCAGCCAAACCACCAGGGCAACCTCCTACGAGCAGTACTTC.

The chain couples TRBV11-2 to TRBJ2-7; D is possibly TRBD2 (5 bases). The V end was cut by 5 bases, the J end by 4 bases, with 27 bases between. The CDR3 is 18 amino acids. The germline gives CDR1 SGHAT, CDR2 FQNNGV. CDR3 bases: TGTGCCAGCAGCCCGATCCGACGGGGAAAGGGAGAGAAGTACGAGCAGTACTTC. Its protein is CASSPIRRGKGEKYEQYF.

V gene TRBV28 combines with J gene TRBJ1-2; 7 bases align to TRBD1. Germline-derived CDR1 and CDR2 are MDHEN and SYDVKM. The CDR3 is 13 residues long. Unmatched junction bases numbered 1, after V lost 3 bases and J lost 3 bases. In DNA form, the CDR3 reads TGTGCCAGCAGTTTGGGGACAGACTATGGCTACACCTTC. It codes for CASSLGTDYGYTF.

The V call is TRBV7-8, the J call TRBJ1-1; a weak D match, TRBD1 (6 bases). The CDR3 is made up of 15 amino acids. V was pared by 0 bases and J by 3 bases, with 11 bases between. The germline CDR1 and CDR2 sequences are SGHVS and FQNEAQ. The CDR3 reads CASSLAPRGDTEAFF. The CDR3, as DNA: TGTGCCAGCAGCTTAGCTCCCAGGGGCGACACTGAAGCTTTCTTT.

For the CDR3, the DNA is TGTGCCAGCAGCTTTGCCAGGGAGGGCGAGCAGTACTTC. Its translation is CASSFAREGEQYF. The gene calls are TRBV11-2 and TRBJ2-7, with 7 bases identical to TRBD2. This CDR3 is built from 13 residues. CDR1 is SGHAT and CDR2 is FQNNGV in the germline V gene. V was pared by 3 bases and J by 6 bases, with 5 bases of the junction left unmatched. The whole variable domain, remainder taken from reference TRBV11-2 and TRBJ2-7, is EAGVAQSPRYKIIEKRQSVAFWCNPISGHATLYWYQQILGQGPKLLIQFQNNGVVDDSQLPKDRFSAERLKGVDSTLKIQPAKLEDSAVYLCASSFAREGEQYFGPGTRLTVT.

The V call is TRBV9, the J call TRBJ2-3, with D possibly TRBD2 on 5 matching bases. The CDR3 is 15 residues long. V lost 5 bases and J 1 base, leaving 14 bases between the germline ends. Germline V gene data show CDR1 as SGDLS and CDR2 as YYNGEE. The CDR3 sequence: CASSSSGGGTDTQYF. CDR3 coding DNA: TGTGCCAGCAGTTCGTCCGGAGGTGGCACAGATACGCAGTATTTT.

As DNA, the CDR3 is TGTGCCAGCAGCTTTTGGACAGATAGCAATCAGCCCCAGCATTTT. Translation gives CASSFWTDSNQPQHF. This chain links TRBV5-4 with TRBJ1-5, with a tentative D call TRBD1 (6 bases). Germline CDR1 SGHNT, CDR2 YYREEE (reference sequence). The CDR3 is 15 amino acids. The V and J ends lost 2 bases and 0 bases respectively, with 9 bases between them.

The gene calls are TRBV30 and TRBJ2-7, with a possible D match to TRBD1 (5 bases). CDR1 is GTSNPN, CDR2 SVGIG, per germline (reference sequence). V gave up 6 bases and J gave up 5 bases, with 23 bases separating them. CDR3 length: 15 residues. As DNA, the CDR3 is TGTGCCTGCAACAAAGGGGTTTTGACCTTCCACGAGCAGTACTTC. This translates into CACNKGVLTFHEQYF.

V is TRBV28 and J is TRBJ2-7; 9 positions agree with TRBD1. V lost 3 bases, J lost 1 base, and 7 bases stayed unmatched. The CDR3 runs to 16 residues. Germline values: CDR1 MDHEN, CDR2 SYDVKM. The CDR3 region has the DNA TGTGCCAGCAGTTTGGGGATGGGGACAGGGTCCTACGAGCAGTACTTC. Its protein product is CASSLGMGTGSYEQYF.

The sample holds one count of this clone. The genes are TRBV7-9 and TRBJ2-5, with unresolved D. The V gene's germline CDR1 is SEHNR and CDR2 FQNEAQ (reference sequence). CDR3 length equals 14 residues. Trimming cost V 5 bases and J 1 base, with 11 bases left between them. CDR3 loop: CASSRTTFQETQYF. CDR3 bases: TGTGCCAGCAGCCGTACTACGTTCCAAGAGACCCAGTACTTC.

The chain carries TRBV7-9 and TRBJ2-3; D perhaps matches TRBD2 (6 bases). The CDR3 consists of 15 residues. Trimming pared 4 bases from V and 2 bases from J, leaving 13 bases between. CDR1 SEHNR and CDR2 FQNEAQ come from the germline V gene (reference sequence). The CDR3 protein is CASSSYGGATDTQYF. CDR3 DNA sequence: TGTGCCAGCAGCTCCTATGGCGGGGCCACAGATACGCAGTATTTT. Using reference TRBV7-9 and TRBJ2-3 for the parts outside the CDR3, the full variable domain is DTGVSQNPRHKITKRGQNVTFRCDPISEHNRLYWYRQTLGQGPEFLTYFQNEAQLEKSRLLSDRFSAERPKGSFSTLEIQRTEQGDSAMYLCASSSYGGATDTQYFGPGTRLTVL.

The chain is built from TRBV19 and TRBJ1-2, with D tentatively TRBD1 (5 bases). V lost 7 bases to trimming and J lost 6 bases, with 15 bases between them. From germline, CDR1 is LNHDA and CDR2 SQIVND (reference sequence). The CDR3 extends over 13 amino acids. The CDR3 reads CASIQGYTNGYTF. CDR3 sequence (DNA): TGTGCCAGTATTCAGGGATACACCAATGGCTACACCTTC.

This clone was seen a few times. The gene calls are TRBV18 and TRBJ2-3; TRBD2 might be the D (5 bases). Germline assignment: CDR1 KGHSH and CDR2 LQKENI. V lost 0 bases and J lost 3, with 16 bases in between. The CDR3 totals 17 residues. In DNA form, the CDR3 reads TGTGCCAGCTCACCACCGAAAGAGGACTGGACTACAGATACGCAGTATTTT. Its translation: CASSPPKEDWTTDTQYF.

This clone occurred once. The chain combines TRBV5-1 with TRBJ2-5; 12 positions agree with TRBD2. V was pared by 0 bases and J by 5 bases, with 5 bases of the junction left unmatched. Germline assignment: CDR1 SGHRS and CDR2 YFSETQ. This CDR3 is built from 16 residues. In DNA form, the CDR3 reads TGCGCCAGCAGCTTGGTGCTAGCGGGGGGGCCTGAGACCCAGTACTTC. Amino acids: CASSLVLAGGPETQYF.

The rearrangement joins TRBV9 to TRBJ1-1, with 7 bases matching TRBD1. The trim removed 3 bases at V and 2 bases at J, leaving 7 bases unmatched. The CDR3 consists of 15 residues. Germline V gene data show CDR1 as SGDLS and CDR2 as YYNGEE. The CDR3: CASSDPGGRNTEAFF. The CDR3 bases are TGTGCCAGCAGCGACCCAGGGGGTCGAAACACTGAAGCTTTCTTT.

This clone appeared a single time. The rearrangement links TRBV5-1 to TRBJ1-2; no firm D call. Germline CDR1 and CDR2: SGHRS and YFSETQ. This CDR3 spans 15 amino acids. V was trimmed by 0 bases and J by 3 bases, leaving 12 bases between them. This CDR3 reads CASSLGLGADYGYTF. In DNA form, the CDR3 reads TGCGCCAGCAGCTTGGGCCTCGGAGCCGACTATGGCTACACCTTC.